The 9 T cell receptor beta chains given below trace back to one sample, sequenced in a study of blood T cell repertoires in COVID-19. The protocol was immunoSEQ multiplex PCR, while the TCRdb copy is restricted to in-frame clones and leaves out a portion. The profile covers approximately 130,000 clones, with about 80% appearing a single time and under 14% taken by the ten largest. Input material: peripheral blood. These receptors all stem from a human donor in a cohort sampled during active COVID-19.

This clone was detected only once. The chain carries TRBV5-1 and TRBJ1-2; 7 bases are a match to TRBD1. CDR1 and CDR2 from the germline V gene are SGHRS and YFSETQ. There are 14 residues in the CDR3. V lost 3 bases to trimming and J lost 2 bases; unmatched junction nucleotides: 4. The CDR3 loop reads CASSSLGQNYGYTF. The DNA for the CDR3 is TGCGCCAGCAGCTCTCTGGGACAGAACTATGGCTACACCTTC.

Here the CDR3 DNA reads TGTGCCAGCAGCCCCGGAGCCGGGGGCAATCAGCCCCAGCATTTT. This translates into CASSPGAGGNQPQHF. This rearrangement joins TRBV3-1 (or the pseudogene TRBV3-2) to TRBJ1-5, with no clear D. Trimming took 4 bases from V and 2 from J, leaving 12 bases between them. The CDR3 spans 15 residues. CDR1 LGHDT and CDR2 YNNKEL come from the germline V gene (reference sequence).

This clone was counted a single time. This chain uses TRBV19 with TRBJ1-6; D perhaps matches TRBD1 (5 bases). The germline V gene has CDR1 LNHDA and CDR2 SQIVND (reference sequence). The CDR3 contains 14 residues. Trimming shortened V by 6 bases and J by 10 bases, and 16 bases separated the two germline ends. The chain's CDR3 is CASSAPRASSPLHF. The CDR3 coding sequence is TGTGCCAGTAGCGCCCCCAGGGCCAGCTCACCCCTCCACTTT.

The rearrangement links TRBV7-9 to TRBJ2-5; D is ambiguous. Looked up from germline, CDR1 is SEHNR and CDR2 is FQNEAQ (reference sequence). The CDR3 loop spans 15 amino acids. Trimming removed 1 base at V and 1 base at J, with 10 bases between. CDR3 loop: CASSLGGTLQETQYF. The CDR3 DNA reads TGTGCCAGCAGCTTAGGAGGCACTCTCCAAGAGACCCAGTACTTC.

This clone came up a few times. The CDR3 nucleotides read TGTGCCAGCAGTGCTACAGGGGGTGGCTACACCTTC. Its protein is CASSATGGGYTF. This chain connects TRBV27 to TRBJ1-2; 8 positions match TRBD1. From germline, CDR1 is MNHEY and CDR2 SMNVEV (reference sequence). The CDR3 sequence is 12 residues long. The V segment lost 5 bases and the J segment 7 bases; nucleotides outside the gene matches: 3.

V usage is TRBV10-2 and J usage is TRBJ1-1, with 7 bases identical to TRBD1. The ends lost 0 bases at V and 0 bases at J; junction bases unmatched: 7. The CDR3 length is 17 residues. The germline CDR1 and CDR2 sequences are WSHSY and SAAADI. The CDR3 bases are TGCGCCAGCAGTGAGTCTAGGAAGGGGGCGATGAACACTGAAGCTTTCTTT. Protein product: CASSESRKGAMNTEAFF.

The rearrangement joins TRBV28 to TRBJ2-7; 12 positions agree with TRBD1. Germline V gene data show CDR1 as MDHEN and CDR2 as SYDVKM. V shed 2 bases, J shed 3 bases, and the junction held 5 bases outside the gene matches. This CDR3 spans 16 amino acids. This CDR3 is CASSLGGTGGDYEQYF. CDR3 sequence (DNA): TGTGCCAGCAGTTTAGGGGGGACAGGGGGCGACTACGAGCAGTACTTC. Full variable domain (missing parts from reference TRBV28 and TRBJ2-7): DVKVTQSSRYLVKRTGEKVFLECVQDMDHENMFWYRQDPGLGLRLIYFSYDVKMKEKGDIPEGYSVSREKKERFSLILESASTNQTSMYLCASSLGGTGGDYEQYFGPGTRLTVT.

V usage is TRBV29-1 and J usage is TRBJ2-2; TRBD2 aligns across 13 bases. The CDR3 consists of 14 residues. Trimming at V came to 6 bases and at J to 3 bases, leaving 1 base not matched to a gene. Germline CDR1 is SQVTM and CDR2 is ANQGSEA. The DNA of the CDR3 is TGCAGCGTCACTAGCGGGGGGGACACCGGGGAGCTGTTTTTT. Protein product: CSVTSGGDTGELFF.

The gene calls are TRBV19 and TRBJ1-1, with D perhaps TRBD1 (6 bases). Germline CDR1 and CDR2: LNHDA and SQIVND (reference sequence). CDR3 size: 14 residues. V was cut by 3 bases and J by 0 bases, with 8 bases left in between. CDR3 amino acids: CASSIGTLNTEAFF. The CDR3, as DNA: TGTGCCAGTAGTATCGGGACACTGAACACTGAAGCTTTCTTT.